This is a list of T cell receptor beta chains from one sample in a study of cytomegalovirus exposure and HLA in healthy donors. The repertoire was sequenced with immunoSEQ multiplex PCR; TCRdb's copy has only in-frame clones and lacks some. This sample yields roughly 180,000 clones, of which 75% to 85% are seen a single time; approximately 1.2% belongs to the top ten. Sequencing input: PBMCs. The source is a girl aged 2-10 years in good health and CMV-seropositive. CDR3s include the opening cysteine and the closing phenylalanine or tryptophan. The D gene is left open where the match is weak. Not every row has a clone size; where given, it reads once, few, many or a size class.

abundance: -
d_gene: -
j_gene: TRBJ2-7
v_gene: TRBV5-1
CDR3nt: TGCGCCAGCAGCTTGGGGGCCTTAGAATATGTTGAGCAGTACTTC
CDR3aa: CASSLGALEYVEQYF

abundance: few
d_gene: -
j_gene: TRBJ2-2
v_gene: TRBV6-1
CDR3nt: TGTGCCAGCAGTGTTACTCGTGACACCGGGGAGCTGTTTTTT
CDR3aa: CASSVTRDTGELFF

abundance: -
d_gene: -
j_gene: TRBJ1-4
v_gene: TRBV7-8
CDR3nt: TGTGCCAGCAGCCCAAGGGCGGGGTTATCTAATGAAAAACTGTTTTTT
CDR3aa: CASSPRAGLSNEKLFF

abundance: -
d_gene: TRBD2
j_gene: TRBJ2-2
v_gene: TRBV19
CDR3nt: TGTGCCAGTAGTGATCCTAGCGGGGGGGCGGGGACCGGGGAGCTGTTTTTT
CDR3aa: CASSDPSGGAGTGELFF

abundance: -
d_gene: -
j_gene: TRBJ1-1
v_gene: TRBV19
CDR3nt: TGTGCCAGTACCGTGTGGGGCCAGGGCAACACTGAAGCTTTCTTT
CDR3aa: CASTVWGQGNTEAFF

abundance: -
d_gene: -
j_gene: TRBJ2-7
v_gene: TRBV19
CDR3nt: TGTGCCAGTAGTTCTCCAGGGGACTCCTACGAGCAGTACTTC
CDR3aa: CASSSPGDSYEQYF

abundance: few
d_gene: TRBD2
j_gene: TRBJ2-7
v_gene: TRBV6-5
CDR3nt: TGTGCCAGCAGGGAGCGGGAGGGGTACTCCTACGAGCAGTACTTC
CDR3aa: CASREREGYSYEQYF

abundance: -
d_gene: -
j_gene: TRBJ1-2
v_gene: TRBV29-1
CDR3nt: TGCAGCGCCTCCGAAGGGACAACCCATGGCTACACCTTC
CDR3aa: CSASEGTTHGYTF

abundance: -
d_gene: TRBD2
j_gene: TRBJ2-1
v_gene: TRBV6-5
CDR3nt: TGTGCCAGCAGTTCCTGGACTAGCGGGAGTTACAATGAGCAGTTCTTC
CDR3aa: CASSSWTSGSYNEQFF

abundance: -
d_gene: TRBD1
j_gene: TRBJ1-1
v_gene: TRBV11-3
CDR3nt: TGTGCCAGCAGGGGACAGGGGGCCCTGGTTACTGAAGCTTTCTTT
CDR3aa: CASRGQGALVTEAFF

abundance: -
d_gene: -
j_gene: TRBJ2-3
v_gene: TRBV5-1
CDR3nt: TGCGCCAGCAGCTTGTCCCTAGCCACAGATACGCAGTATTTT
CDR3aa: CASSLSLATDTQYF

abundance: -
d_gene: -
j_gene: TRBJ2-7
v_gene: TRBV19
CDR3nt: TGTGCCAGTAGCGACCCCGGGAGCTCCTACGAGCAGTACTTC
CDR3aa: CASSDPGSSYEQYF

abundance: -
d_gene: -
j_gene: TRBJ1-4
v_gene: TRBV19
CDR3nt: TGTGCCAGTAGTATCCTCGCGGGAGGGGCAACTAATGAAAAACTGTTTTTT
CDR3aa: CASSILAGGATNEKLFF

abundance: -
d_gene: TRBD2
j_gene: TRBJ2-5
v_gene: TRBV7-9
CDR3nt: TGTGCCAGCAGCTTAGTTGGGGGGGCTAGCGGGACCCAAGAGACCCAGTACTTC
CDR3aa: CASSLVGGASGTQETQYF

abundance: -
d_gene: -
j_gene: TRBJ1-3
v_gene: TRBV5-4
CDR3nt: TGTGCCAGCAGCCGGGGGGGGGTGACTGGAAACACCATATATTTT
CDR3aa: CASSRGGVTGNTIYF

abundance: -
d_gene: TRBD1
j_gene: TRBJ1-1
v_gene: TRBV7-9
CDR3nt: TGTGCCAGCAGCTTAGGGAGGGGACAGGGTGACACTGAAGCTTTCTTT
CDR3aa: CASSLGRGQGDTEAFF

abundance: -
d_gene: TRBD2
j_gene: TRBJ2-1
v_gene: TRBV7-3
CDR3nt: TGTGCCAGCAGCCCTACCCCCGGACTAGCGGGCAATGAGCAGTTCTTC
CDR3aa: CASSPTPGLAGNEQFF

abundance: once
d_gene: TRBD1
j_gene: TRBJ1-1
v_gene: TRBV27
CDR3nt: TGTGCCAGCAGTTTATCGGGGACAGCTATGAACACTGAAGCTTTCTTT
CDR3aa: CASSLSGTAMNTEAFF

abundance: -
d_gene: -
j_gene: TRBJ1-2
v_gene: TRBV7-9
CDR3nt: TGTGCCAGCAGCTTAGACATTAACTATGGCTACACCTTC
CDR3aa: CASSLDINYGYTF

abundance: -
d_gene: -
j_gene: TRBJ1-2
v_gene: TRBV15
CDR3nt: TGTGCCACCAGCAGATTATCAGGGGCTGGTGGCTACACCTTC
CDR3aa: CATSRLSGAGGYTF

abundance: -
d_gene: TRBD1
j_gene: TRBJ1-2
v_gene: TRBV19
CDR3nt: TGTGCCAGTAGTCAATGGACAGGGGAAGGCTACACCTTC
CDR3aa: CASSQWTGEGYTF

abundance: -
d_gene: TRBD1
j_gene: TRBJ2-5
v_gene: TRBV7-7
CDR3nt: TGTGCTAGCAGTCGGGACAGGGTGGAGACCCAGTACTTC
CDR3aa: CASSRDRVETQYF

abundance: -
d_gene: -
j_gene: TRBJ1-2
v_gene: TRBV4-2
CDR3nt: TGTGCCAGCAGCCAAGATTCGGACAGAGTTCTACCGGGCTACACCTTC
CDR3aa: CASSQDSDRVLPGYTF

abundance: few
d_gene: -
j_gene: TRBJ1-1
v_gene: TRBV2
CDR3nt: TGTGCCAGCAGTGTTCAGGAGAACACTGAAGCTTTCTTT
CDR3aa: CASSVQENTEAFF

abundance: few
d_gene: -
j_gene: TRBJ1-5
v_gene: TRBV27
CDR3nt: TGTGCCAGCAGTTTAGGGCAGTACAATCAGCCCCAGCATTTT
CDR3aa: CASSLGQYNQPQHF

abundance: -
d_gene: -
j_gene: TRBJ2-1
v_gene: TRBV28
CDR3nt: TGTGCCAGCAGCCCGACTGGCACCCACTACAATGAGCAGTTCTTC
CDR3aa: CASSPTGTHYNEQFF

abundance: -
d_gene: -
j_gene: TRBJ1-1
v_gene: TRBV27
CDR3nt: TGTGCCAGCAGTTTATCCGCGGGGCCCGGGACTGAAGCTTTCTTT
CDR3aa: CASSLSAGPGTEAFF

abundance: -
d_gene: -
j_gene: TRBJ2-6
v_gene: TRBV27
CDR3nt: TGTGCCAGCACCCCTATGCTTGGGGCCAACGTCCTGACTTTC
CDR3aa: CASTPMLGANVLTF

abundance: -
d_gene: -
j_gene: TRBJ1-6
v_gene: TRBV6-1
CDR3nt: TGTGCCACCCTACAGGGTTTACCACCCCTCCACTTT
CDR3aa: CATLQGLPPLHF

abundance: -
d_gene: TRBD2
j_gene: TRBJ2-5
v_gene: TRBV4-1
CDR3nt: TGCGCCAGCAGCCAAGTCTTGGGGGGGGTAGGGACCCAGTACTTC
CDR3aa: CASSQVLGGVGTQYF

abundance: -
d_gene: -
j_gene: TRBJ2-4
v_gene: TRBV6-6
CDR3nt: TGTGCCAGCAGTAATCGAGCGCTGGCCAAAAACATTCAGTACTTC
CDR3aa: CASSNRALAKNIQYF